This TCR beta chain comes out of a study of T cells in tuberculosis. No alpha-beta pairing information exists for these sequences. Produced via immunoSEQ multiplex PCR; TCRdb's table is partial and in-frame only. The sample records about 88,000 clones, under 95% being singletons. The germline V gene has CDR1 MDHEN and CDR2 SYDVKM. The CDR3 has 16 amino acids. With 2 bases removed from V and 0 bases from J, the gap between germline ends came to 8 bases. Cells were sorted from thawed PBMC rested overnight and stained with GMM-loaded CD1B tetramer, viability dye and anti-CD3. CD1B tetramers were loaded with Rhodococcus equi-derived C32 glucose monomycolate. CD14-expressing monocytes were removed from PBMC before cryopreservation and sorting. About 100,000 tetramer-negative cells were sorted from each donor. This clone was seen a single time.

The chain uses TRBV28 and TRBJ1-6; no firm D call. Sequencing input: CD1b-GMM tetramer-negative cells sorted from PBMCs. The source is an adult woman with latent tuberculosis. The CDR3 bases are TGTGCCAGCAGTTTAGGAGCGAGCTCCTATAATTCACCCCTCCACTTT. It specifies CASSLGASSYNSPLHF.